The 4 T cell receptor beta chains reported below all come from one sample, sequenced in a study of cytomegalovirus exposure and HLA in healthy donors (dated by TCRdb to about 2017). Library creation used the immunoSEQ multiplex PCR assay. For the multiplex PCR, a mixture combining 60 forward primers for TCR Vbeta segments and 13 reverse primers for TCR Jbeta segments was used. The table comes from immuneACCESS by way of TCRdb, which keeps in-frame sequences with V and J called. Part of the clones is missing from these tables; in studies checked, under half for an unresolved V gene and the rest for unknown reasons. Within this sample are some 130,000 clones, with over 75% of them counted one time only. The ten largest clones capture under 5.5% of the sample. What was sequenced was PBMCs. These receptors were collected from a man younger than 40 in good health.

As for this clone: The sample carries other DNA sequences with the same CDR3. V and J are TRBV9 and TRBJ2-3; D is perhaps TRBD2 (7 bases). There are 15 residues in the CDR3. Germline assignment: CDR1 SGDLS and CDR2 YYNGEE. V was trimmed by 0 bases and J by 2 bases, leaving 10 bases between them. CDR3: CASSVGAGATDTQYF. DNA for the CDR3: TGTGCCAGCAGCGTAGGGGCGGGGGCCACAGATACGCAGTATTTT.

Written as DNA, the CDR3 is TGTGCCATCTGTTGCCCGACAGGAGATACTGAAGCTTTCTTT. It codes for CAICCPTGDTEAFF. The chain employs TRBV10-3 and TRBJ1-1; TRBD1 is a possible D gene (6 bases). This CDR3 contains 14 residues. Looked up from germline, CDR1 is ENHRY and CDR2 is SYGVKD. Trimming removed 8 bases from V and 5 bases from J, with 18 bases in between.

CDR3 coding DNA: TGTGCCAGCAGCGTAGCGATGACTAGCGGGAGGTATACCGGGGAGCTGTTTTTT. This translates into CASSVAMTSGRYTGELFF. The V and J genes are TRBV9 and TRBJ2-2, with 13 bases aligning to TRBD2. Germline trimming cut 0 bases from V and 5 bases from J; bases unmatched to any gene: 7. Germline V gene sequence: CDR1 SGDLS, CDR2 YYNGEE. There are 18 residues in the CDR3.

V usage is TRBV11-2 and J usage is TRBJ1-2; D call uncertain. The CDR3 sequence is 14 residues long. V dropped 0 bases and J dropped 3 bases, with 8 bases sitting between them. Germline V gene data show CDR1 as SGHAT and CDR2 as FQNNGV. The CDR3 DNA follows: TGTGCCAGCAGCTTAGATCTGGCATACTATGGCTACACCTTC. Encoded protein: CASSLDLAYYGYTF.